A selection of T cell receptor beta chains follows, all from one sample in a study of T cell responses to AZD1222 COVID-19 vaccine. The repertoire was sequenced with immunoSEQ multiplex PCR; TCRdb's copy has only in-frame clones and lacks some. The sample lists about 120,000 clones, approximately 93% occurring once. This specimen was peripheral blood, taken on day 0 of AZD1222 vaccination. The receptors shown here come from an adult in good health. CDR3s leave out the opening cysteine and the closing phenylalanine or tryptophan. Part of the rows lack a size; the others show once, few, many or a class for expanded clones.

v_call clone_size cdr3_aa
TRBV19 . ASRRDRVVTGELF
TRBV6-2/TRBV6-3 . ASSQDRGGPEAF
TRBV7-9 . ASSLRQGWNEKLF
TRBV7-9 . ASSLVGRVGNTGELF
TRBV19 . ASSIVGLGDQPQH
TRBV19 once ASSRTVMYTEAF
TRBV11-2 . ASSLPGLGQPQH
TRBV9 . ASSVGTPTWETQY
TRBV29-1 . SVEVRGTSYEQY
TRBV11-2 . ASSLDPAGASNYGYT
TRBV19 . ASSSGLASVYEQY
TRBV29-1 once SVEGGGAFSYNEQF
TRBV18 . ASSRLGGESTDTQY
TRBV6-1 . ASSEQGYGQPQH
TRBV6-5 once ASSRGLITEAF
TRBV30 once AWGTDRGDYGYT
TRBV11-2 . ASSLTGQGQTYEQY
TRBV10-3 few AISRQGETEAF
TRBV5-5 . ASSIRDKRYEQY
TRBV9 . ASSDVLETGELF
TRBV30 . AWRVLGSAGYT
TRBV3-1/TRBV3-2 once ASSRPQGSYEQY
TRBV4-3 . ASSQDFAGERGHYNEQF
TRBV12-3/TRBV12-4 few ASRRQGLGLGF
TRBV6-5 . ASSRTLVYGYT
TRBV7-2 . ASSPGTAGEKLF
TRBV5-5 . ARMSDEGIQY
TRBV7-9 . ASQGGTYNSPLH
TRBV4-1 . ASSQAEQGYEQY
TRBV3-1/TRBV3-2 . ASSQGGNGYT
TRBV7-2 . ASSLALDLYNEQF
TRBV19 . ASSRTGFEQY
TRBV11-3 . ASSSGLNTDTQY
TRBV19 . ASSIDLGRDSWGYT
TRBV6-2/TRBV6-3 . ASSYSLAGGPTDTQY
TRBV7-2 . ASSRSPHFNQPQH
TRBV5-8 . ASSFGGVSNQPQH
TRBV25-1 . ASGGLAGGLSSTDTQY
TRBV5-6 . ASRPDSYYGYT
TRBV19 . ASSIQGQAYEQY
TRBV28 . ASRDINSPLH
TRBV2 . ASSEIQGYTGELF
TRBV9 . ASSAVGTGNSPLH
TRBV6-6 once ASSLRTGGLDEQF
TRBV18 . ASSPGTGKETQY
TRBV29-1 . SVGLTGRHTEAF
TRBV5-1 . ASSLGNKVDNSPLH
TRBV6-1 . ASSEALGDRGAGANVLT
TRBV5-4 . ASSLRTEETQY
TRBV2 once ASSANRGTNEKLF
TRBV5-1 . ASSSLGPRDTEAF
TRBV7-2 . ASSSRYTGELF
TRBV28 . ASSFSSHTGELF
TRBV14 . ASSQELTGNTEAF
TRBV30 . AWSVSEEEKLF
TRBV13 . ASSPTGGSYNSPLH
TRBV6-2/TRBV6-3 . ASSQTGLASEQF
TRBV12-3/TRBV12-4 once ASSDRDLYGYT
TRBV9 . ASSVGVEWGVTEAF